This T cell receptor beta chain originates from a study of radiotherapy plus CTLA-4 blockade in lung cancer. Assay: immunoSEQ multiplex PCR; the TCRdb copy retains only in-frame clones and omits some. The sample carries around 78,000 clones, 78% recorded once. The V gene's germline CDR1 is SGDLS and CDR2 YYNGEE. This CDR3 contains 15 residues. The junction had 3 bases not matched to a gene; V was cut back by 0 bases and J by 2 bases. As concerns this clone: The same CDR3 arises from other DNA sequences in this sample as well.

This clonotype was sampled from a human donor with non-small cell lung cancer who had a partial response to radiotherapy plus ipilimumab. Some clones in this sample may be carry-over from other donors' samples. The sample in question was peripheral blood, obtained from a patient treated with radiotherapy plus ipilimumab. The chain joins TRBV9 to TRBJ2-7, with 9 positions matching TRBD2. CDR3 in DNA: TGTGCCAGCAGCGTAGGGCTAGCGGGAACCTACGAGCAGTACTTC. As protein: CASSVGLAGTYEQYF.